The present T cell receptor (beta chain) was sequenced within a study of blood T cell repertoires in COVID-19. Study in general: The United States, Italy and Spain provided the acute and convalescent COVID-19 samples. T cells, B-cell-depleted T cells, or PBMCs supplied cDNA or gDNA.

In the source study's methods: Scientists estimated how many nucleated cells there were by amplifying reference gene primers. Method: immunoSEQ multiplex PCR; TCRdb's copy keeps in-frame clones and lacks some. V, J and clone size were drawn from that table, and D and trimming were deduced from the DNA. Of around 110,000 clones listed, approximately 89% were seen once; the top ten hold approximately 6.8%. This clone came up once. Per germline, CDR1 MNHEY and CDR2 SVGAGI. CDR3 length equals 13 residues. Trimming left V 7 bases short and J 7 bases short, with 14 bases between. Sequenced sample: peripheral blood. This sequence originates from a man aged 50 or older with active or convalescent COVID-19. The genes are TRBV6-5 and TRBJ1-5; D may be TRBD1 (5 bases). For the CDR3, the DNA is TGTGCCAGCATGGGGGGAAGGGACCAGCCCCAGCATTTT. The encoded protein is CASMGGRDQPQHF.